These 19 T cell receptor beta chains were all obtained from the same sample, sequenced in a study of T cell responses to AZD1222 COVID-19 vaccine. Only in-frame clones appear in the TCRdb table, and some are missing; sequencing was by immunoSEQ multiplex PCR. The sample has some 250,000 clones, approximately 94% seen once. The sequences come from peripheral blood, collected 28 days after the second AZD1222 dose. The source of these receptors is an adult who received the AZD1222 COVID-19 vaccine.

The chain is built from TRBV2 and TRBJ2-5; D might be TRBD1 (6 bases). Looked up from germline, CDR1 is SNHLY and CDR2 is FYNNEI. The length of the CDR3 is 14 residues. V was clipped by 6 bases and J by 3 bases, with 14 bases between them. As DNA, the CDR3 is TGTGCCAGCAGCGCCGCGACAGGAGAAGAGACCCAGTACTTC. Residues: CASSAATGEETQYF.

The chain links TRBV7-9 to TRBJ2-7, with a tentative D call TRBD2 (6 bases). The length of the CDR3 is 15 residues. The germline V gene encodes CDR1 SEHNR and CDR2 FQNEAQ (reference sequence). Trimming cost V 1 base and J 3 bases, with 13 bases left between them. The DNA for the CDR3 is TGTGCCAGCAGCTTAGGTGGAGGGGCGGGCTACGAGCAGTACTTC. This codes for CASSLGGGAGYEQYF.

The gene calls are TRBV4-2 and TRBJ1-1; maybe TRBD1 (5 bases). Trimming shortened V by 8 bases and J by 4 bases, and 8 bases separated the two germline ends. CDR3 length equals 11 residues. Germline-derived CDR1 and CDR2 are LGHNA and YNFKEQ. The CDR3: CASAGGTEAFF. CDR3 sequence (DNA): TGTGCCAGCGCTGGGGGCACTGAAGCTTTCTTT.

The rearrangement joins TRBV5-1 to TRBJ2-7; possible D gene TRBD2, 5 bases. V shed 2 bases and J shed 0 bases, with 6 bases lying between them. Looked up from germline, CDR1 is SGHRS and CDR2 is YFSETQ. This CDR3 has 13 residues. The CDR3 loop is CASSFGNSYEQYF. CDR3 nucleotide sequence: TGCGCCAGCAGCTTCGGGAACTCCTACGAGCAGTACTTC.

This chain joins TRBV27 and TRBJ2-1; weak D call: TRBD2 (5 bases). Trimming took off 5 bases at V and 8 bases at J, with 16 bases between the two ends. Germline V lookup: CDR1 MNHEY, CDR2 SMNVEV (reference sequence). This CDR3 contains 14 residues. CDR3 in amino acids: CASSPREIRDEQFF. CDR3 bases: TGTGCCAGCAGTCCCCGGGAAATAAGGGATGAGCAGTTCTTC.

The J gene is TRBJ2-5, the V gene TRBV7-6; D ambiguous. The germline gives CDR1 SGHVS, CDR2 FNYEAQ. Trimming took 3 bases from V and 5 from J, leaving 7 bases between them. The CDR3 runs to 12 residues. In DNA form, the CDR3 reads TGTGCCAGCAGCTTTATTTTTGAGACCCAGTACTTC. Translated, it gives CASSFIFETQYF.

The chain combines TRBV4-1 with TRBJ1-2; the match to TRBD1 covers 7 bases. The CDR3 sequence is 14 residues long. Trimming took 1 base from V and 8 from J; bases not matched to a gene: 7. The germline V gene has CDR1 MGHRA and CDR2 YSYEKL. CDR3 in amino acids: CASSQVTGMGGYTF. In nucleotides, the CDR3 is TGCGCCAGCAGCCAAGTGACAGGGATGGGGGGCTACACCTTC.

The chain joins TRBV20-1 to TRBJ2-1, with D possibly being TRBD1 or TRBD2 (6 bases each). Trimming removed 3 bases from V and 0 bases from J, with 9 bases in between. Germline-derived CDR1 and CDR2 are DFQATT and SNEGSKA (reference sequence). The CDR3 extends over 14 amino acids. This CDR3 reads CSASEGGSYNEQFF. Here the CDR3 DNA reads TGCAGTGCTAGTGAGGGGGGCTCCTACAATGAGCAGTTCTTC.

The chain links TRBV24-1 to TRBJ1-3; D is unresolved. The CDR3 covers 15 residues. Germline V gene data show CDR1 as KGHDR and CDR2 as SFDVKD. Trimming took 5 bases from V and 2 from J, leaving 12 bases between them. CDR3 bases: TGTGCCACCAGTGCCGGGGAAAGGCCTGGAAACACCATATATTTT. This encodes CATSAGERPGNTIYF.

The V gene is TRBV7-3, the J gene TRBJ2-1; D is uncertain. V lost 1 base to trimming and J lost 7 bases, with 8 bases between them. The CDR3 extends over 13 amino acids. Germline CDR1 and CDR2: SGHTA and FQGTGA. CDR3 residues: CASSLMVGNEQFF. CDR3 sequence (DNA): TGTGCCAGCAGCTTAATGGTTGGTAATGAGCAGTTCTTC.

V and J are TRBV24-1 and TRBJ1-2; tentative D call: TRBD1 (6 bases). The V gene lost 7 bases and the J gene lost 4 bases, with 12 bases spanning the gap. This CDR3 region has 13 residues. The germline V gene encodes CDR1 KGHDR and CDR2 SFDVKD. CDR3 amino acids: CATRQGQGYGYTF. CDR3 DNA: TGTGCCACCAGACAGGGCCAGGGCTATGGCTACACCTTC.

This chain connects TRBV18 to TRBJ2-2, with 8 bases fitting TRBD1. The CDR3 spans 16 residues. Losses at the gene ends were 0 bases for V and 0 bases for J; bases not matched to a gene: 0. Germline loops: CDR1 KGHSH, CDR2 LQKENI. The CDR3 loop reads CASSPPGQANTGELFF. The CDR3 region has the DNA TGTGCCAGCTCACCACCGGGACAGGCGAACACCGGGGAGCTGTTTTTT.

The V gene is TRBV7-9, the J gene TRBJ1-4; 8 bases agree with TRBD1. CDR1 and CDR2 from the germline V gene are SEHNR and FQNEAQ (reference sequence). There are 15 residues in the CDR3. The junction had 14 bases not matched to a gene; V was cut back by 7 bases and J by 10 bases. The CDR3 loop reads CASKTDRDRLGKLFF. The CDR3 DNA follows: TGTGCCAGCAAGACAGACCGGGACAGGTTGGGAAAACTGTTTTTT.

This rearrangement joins TRBV30 to TRBJ2-7, with D tentatively TRBD2 (6 bases). Germline CDR1 GTSNPN, CDR2 SVGIG (reference sequence). V lost 0 bases and J 9 bases, leaving 15 bases between the germline ends. The CDR3 covers 13 residues. The CDR3 loop is CAWSVLRGAGQYF. The CDR3 DNA is TGTGCCTGGAGTGTACTGAGAGGAGCGGGGCAGTACTTC.

The J gene is TRBJ1-6, the V gene TRBV28; D remains unclear. Germline loops: CDR1 MDHEN, CDR2 SYDVKM. The CDR3 length is 14 residues. Trimming cost V 6 bases and J 6 bases, with 12 bases left between them. The CDR3 nucleotides read TGTGCCAGCAGCTTTAGGGCCCTTAATTCACCCCTCCACTTT. Protein sequence: CASSFRALNSPLHF.

The chain carries TRBV7-2 and TRBJ2-2; tentative D call: TRBD1 (5 bases). Trimming stripped 5 bases from V and 4 bases from J, with 14 bases between. There are 15 residues in the CDR3. Per the germline V gene, CDR1 is SGHTA and CDR2 is FQGNSA. Here the CDR3 reads CASSLRTQGTGELFF. In DNA form, the CDR3 reads TGTGCCAGCAGCCTACGTACTCAGGGCACCGGGGAGCTGTTTTTT. Together with reference TRBV7-2 and TRBJ2-2, the CDR3 gives the full variable domain: GAGVSQSPSNKVTEKGKDVELRCDPISGHTALYWYRQSLGQGLEFLIYFQGNSAPDKSGLPSDRFSAERTGGSVSTLTIQRTQQEDSAVYLCASSLRTQGTGELFFGEGSRLTVL.

The rearrangement joins TRBV6-5 to TRBJ1-2, with 7 bases aligning to TRBD1. J gave up 6 bases and V 4 bases, and 14 bases lay outside the gene matches. The germline gives CDR1 MNHEY, CDR2 SVGAGI. This CDR3 contains 16 residues. The CDR3 reads CASSFRGTDNWDGYTF. Here the CDR3 DNA reads TGTGCCAGCAGTTTTCGTGGGACAGACAACTGGGATGGCTACACCTTC.

This clone came up a few times. This chain connects TRBV11-2 to TRBJ2-2; D ambiguous. The length of the CDR3 is 12 residues. V lost 0 bases and J lost 7, with 3 bases in between. The germline V gene encodes CDR1 SGHAT and CDR2 FQNNGV. The CDR3 reads CASSLEIGELFF. The DNA for the CDR3 is TGTGCCAGCAGCTTAGAGATCGGGGAGCTGTTTTTT. Variable domain in full (rest from reference TRBV11-2 and TRBJ2-2): EAGVAQSPRYKIIEKRQSVAFWCNPISGHATLYWYQQILGQGPKLLIQFQNNGVVDDSQLPKDRFSAERLKGVDSTLKIQPAKLEDSAVYLCASSLEIGELFFGEGSRLTVL.

V gene TRBV5-1 combines with J gene TRBJ2-3; 7 bases fit TRBD2. With 4 bases clipped from V and 2 bases from J, the junction kept 10 bases outside the gene matches. Germline V CDR1 and CDR2: SGHRS, YFSETQ. This CDR3 is built from 16 residues. CDR3 coding DNA: TGCGCCAGCAGCCCTCCCCCAGCGGGGAACACAGATACGCAGTATTTT. Translation gives CASSPPPAGNTDTQYF. The complete variable domain, with remaining parts taken from reference TRBV5-1 and TRBJ2-3, reads KAGVTQTPRYLIKTRGQQVTLSCSPISGHRSVSWYQQTPGQGLQFLFEYFSETQRNKGNFPGRFSGRQFSNSRSEMNVSTLELGDSALYLCASSPPPAGNTDTQYFGPGTRLTVL.